This entry concerns a single T cell receptor beta chain. The antigen remains undetermined. Healthy bone marrow donors made up the cohort. The sample originates from a study of cytomegalovirus exposure and HLA in healthy donors. Study-wide results and caveats: Associated with cytomegalovirus, according to the listing, were 150 to 200 TCR beta chains. Most TCR sequences were seen very rarely across donors, but some public TCRs occurred in many.

The CDR3 sequence is 17 residues long. After removal of 3 bases from V and 6 bases from J, the junction contained 14 bases not matched to a gene. Germline V lookup: CDR1 WNHNN, CDR2 SYGVQD (reference sequence). Amplification used 60 Vbeta primers and 13 Jbeta primers. Assay used: immunoSEQ multiplex PCR; TCRdb lists only in-frame clones, some missing. The top ten hold 3% to 5% of the sample, which has about 130,000 clones, less than 80% seen once. The chain uses TRBV10-1 and TRBJ2-3; 8 bases agree with TRBD2. This TCR was sampled from a middle-aged man in good health and CMV-seropositive. The sequencing sample was made of PBMCs. The CDR3 here is CASSDRLGAGGLDTQYF. The DNA for the CDR3 is TGCGCCAGCAGTGACCGACTTGGTGCGGGGGGCCTGGATACGCAGTATTTT.